These 15 T cell receptor beta chains were sequenced from one sample in a study of cytomegalovirus exposure and HLA in healthy donors. The study ran its PCR with 60 Vbeta and 13 Jbeta primers. Libraries were prepared by immunoSEQ multiplex PCR; TCRdb keeps only in-frame clonotypes and omits some of them. The data show some 91,000 clones, about 78% seen once. The sequenced sample was PBMCs. All receptors derive from a man aged 40-50 years in good health and CMV-seronegative.

The sample holds a few counts of this clone. V usage is TRBV7-9 and J usage is TRBJ2-7; no clear D gene. The germline gives CDR1 SEHNR, CDR2 FQNEAQ (reference sequence). V was clipped by 1 base and J by 3 bases, with 7 bases between them. CDR3 length: 13 amino acids. The CDR3 nucleotides read TGTGCCAGCAGCTTAGGCCAGTTCTACGAGCAGTACTTC. Protein product: CASSLGQFYEQYF.

The chain is built from TRBV11-2 and TRBJ1-1; D gene uncertain. This CDR3 spans 14 amino acids. V was pared by 4 bases and J by 1 base, with 10 bases between. The germline CDR1 and CDR2 sequences are SGHAT and FQNNGV. The CDR3 protein is CASSSRERNTEAFF. CDR3 bases: TGTGCCAGCAGCTCGAGGGAACGGAACACTGAAGCTTTCTTT. The full variable domain, its missing parts supplied by reference TRBV11-2 and TRBJ1-1, is EAGVAQSPRYKIIEKRQSVAFWCNPISGHATLYWYQQILGQGPKLLIQFQNNGVVDDSQLPKDRFSAERLKGVDSTLKIQPAKLEDSAVYLCASSSRERNTEAFFGQGTRLTVV.

V is TRBV5-1 and J is TRBJ1-6, with TRBD1 matching over 10 bases. CDR1 is SGHRS, CDR2 YFSETQ, per germline. With V trimmed by 3 bases and J by 8 bases, 5 bases remained unmatched. The CDR3 length is 15 residues. CDR3 residues: CASSYGTGAYSPLHF. As DNA, the CDR3 is TGCGCCAGCAGCTATGGGACAGGGGCTTATTCACCCCTCCACTTT.

V is TRBV19 and J is TRBJ2-1; 9 nucleotides agree with TRBD1. With V trimmed by 6 bases and J by 8 bases, 11 bases remained unmatched. This CDR3 has 15 residues. Germline V gene sequence: CDR1 LNHDA, CDR2 SQIVND (reference sequence). CDR3 sequence reads: CASSLGQGRGDEQFF. For the CDR3, the DNA is TGTGCCAGTAGCTTGGGACAGGGAAGGGGGGATGAGCAGTTCTTC.

The J gene is TRBJ2-7, the V gene TRBV27, with 8 bases identical to TRBD1. CDR1 and CDR2 from the germline V gene are MNHEY and SMNVEV (reference sequence). CDR3 length: 14 amino acids. Trimming removed 6 bases from V and 2 bases from J; junction bases left unmatched: 6. In DNA form, the CDR3 reads TGTGCCAGCAGCCCCCGGGACAGGCCCTACGAGCAGTACTTC. It specifies CASSPRDRPYEQYF.

The J gene is TRBJ2-7, the V gene TRBV29-1; 7 nucleotides align to TRBD2. Trimming removed 4 bases from V and 0 bases from J; junction bases left unmatched: 9. Germline CDR1 reads SQVTM; CDR2 reads ANQGSEA. This CDR3 spans 15 amino acids. The CDR3 DNA sequence: TGCAGCGTTGTACCGGCTAGCGGAAGCTCCTACGAGCAGTACTTC. Translating gives CSVVPASGSSYEQYF.

The genes are TRBV5-1 and TRBJ1-6; D uncertain. Germline CDR1 and CDR2: SGHRS and YFSETQ. This CDR3 is built from 15 residues. Trimming stripped 1 base from V and 9 bases from J, with 14 bases between. The CDR3 DNA is TGCGCCAGCAGCTTGAGTCCGTGGGCTCTTTCACCCCTCCACTTT. Translation gives CASSLSPWALSPLHF.

V usage is TRBV29-1 and J usage is TRBJ2-1, with TRBD2 as a possible D gene (6 bases). Trimming stripped 3 bases from V and 6 bases from J, with 18 bases between. Germline assignment: CDR1 SQVTM and CDR2 ANQGSEA. The CDR3 runs 15 residues. The CDR3 nucleotides are TGCAGCGTTGATGTGGGGGGAGGTCTGGGCAATGAGCAGTTCTTC. It specifies CSVDVGGGLGNEQFF.

This clone was observed a few times. The V gene is TRBV11-2, the J gene TRBJ1-2, with D possibly being TRBD1 (5 bases). The germline V gene has CDR1 SGHAT and CDR2 FQNNGV. The CDR3 consists of 14 residues. Trimming took off 7 bases at V and 4 bases at J, with 16 bases between the two ends. This chain's CDR3 is CASKDIGLTYGYTF. CDR3 DNA sequence: TGTGCCAGCAAGGACATTGGGCTCACCTATGGCTACACCTTC.

V gene TRBV11-2 combines with J gene TRBJ2-1; 8 nucleotides line up with TRBD1. V lost 5 bases and J lost 4; bases outside the gene matches: 7. Per the germline V gene, CDR1 is SGHAT and CDR2 is FQNNGV. CDR3 length: 15 amino acids. The CDR3 DNA is TGTGCCAGCAGCCGTCACCAGGGGGCTTACAATGAGCAGTTCTTC. It is translated as CASSRHQGAYNEQFF.

The J gene is TRBJ1-2, the V gene TRBV27; no clear D gene. Between the trimmed V and J ends, which lost 2 bases and 4 bases, there was a span of 14 bases. This CDR3 has 15 amino acids. Germline V lookup: CDR1 MNHEY, CDR2 SMNVEV (reference sequence). The CDR3 loop is CASSLGPDLSYGYTF. The CDR3 nucleotides read TGTGCCAGCAGTTTAGGGCCAGACCTCTCCTATGGCTACACCTTC.

The chain has TRBV5-6 and TRBJ2-1; TRBD2 is a possible D gene (5 bases). The germline V gene has CDR1 SGHDT and CDR2 YYEEEE. The CDR3 sequence is 17 residues long. V gave up 2 bases and J gave up 4 bases, with 19 bases separating them. This CDR3 is CASSFGREAWIYNEQFF. CDR3 coding DNA: TGTGCCAGCAGCTTTGGACGGGAAGCGTGGATATACAATGAGCAGTTCTTC.

This clone was recorded once. The chain employs TRBV5-1 and TRBJ2-1, with TRBD2 matching over 7 bases. The CDR3 runs to 13 residues. V shed 7 bases and J 7 bases; nucleotides not matched to a gene: 8. The germline V gene has CDR1 SGHRS and CDR2 YFSETQ. This chain's CDR3 is CASGAGNTNEQFF. CDR3 coding DNA: TGCGCCAGCGGAGCGGGGAACACGAATGAGCAGTTCTTC.

J is TRBJ2-7 and V is TRBV2, with 14 nucleotides matching TRBD2. V shed 6 bases and J 7 bases; nucleotides not matched to a gene: 11. The germline CDR1 and CDR2 sequences are SNHLY and FYNNEI. The CDR3 has 16 residues. This CDR3 is CASRRGGLAGGWEQYF. The CDR3 coding sequence is TGTGCCAGCAGAAGGGGAGGACTAGCGGGAGGTTGGGAGCAGTACTTC.

The table lists this clone with a few counts. The chain couples TRBV28 to TRBJ2-3, with 10 bases fitting TRBD2. The V gene end was trimmed by 11 bases and the J gene end by 5 bases; junction bases not matched to a gene: 13. The CDR3 is 15 residues long. Germline-derived CDR1 and CDR2 are MDHEN and SYDVKM. The CDR3 loop reads CAGAAGGAVEDTQYF. CDR3 in DNA: TGTGCCGGCGCAGCGGGAGGGGCTGTAGAAGATACGCAGTATTTT.